One sample yielded the 29 T cell receptor beta chains listed below, sequenced in a study of control samples from healthy donors and cancer patients. Method: immunoSEQ multiplex PCR; TCRdb's copy keeps in-frame clones and lacks some. The sample yields 130,000 or so clones, around 87% seen once. Sequencing was carried out using blood. These receptors were taken from a man in his fifties or sixties in good health.

The chain uses TRBV18 and TRBJ1-5; 7 nucleotides align to TRBD1. V gave up 6 bases and J gave up 4 bases; unmatched junction bases: 9. CDR1 is KGHSH and CDR2 is LQKENI in the germline V gene. CDR3 length: 15 amino acids. DNA of the CDR3: TGTGCCAGCTCTAACCTGACAGGGTCTAATCAGCCCCAGCATTTT. It specifies CASSNLTGSNQPQHF.

V usage is TRBV7-3 and J usage is TRBJ1-2; 7 positions match TRBD1. This CDR3 is built from 15 residues. Germline trimming cut 0 bases from V and 4 bases from J; bases unmatched to any gene: 5. Germline assignment: CDR1 SGHTA and CDR2 FQGTGA. DNA for the CDR3: TGTGCCAGCAGCTTAACGGGGACAGACGGCTATGGCTACACCTTC. It translates to CASSLTGTDGYGYTF.

Comments on this clone: The junction differs from germline at one of its ends, possibly a read error. V is TRBV10-1 and J is TRBJ2-5; 8 nucleotides match TRBD2. The V gene's germline CDR1 is WNHNN and CDR2 SYGVQD (reference sequence). The length of the CDR3 is 18 residues. CDR3 bases: TGCGCCCGCAGGCCCCCGGTGGGTAGCGGGGCCCCGGGAGAGACCCAGTACTTC. Its protein product is CARRPPVGSGAPGETQYF.

V usage is TRBV19 and J usage is TRBJ1-5; D not resolved. This CDR3 comprises 16 residues. Germline values: CDR1 LNHDA, CDR2 SQIVND (reference sequence). V dropped 0 bases and J dropped 2 bases, with 11 bases sitting between them. The CDR3 nucleotides read TGTGCCAGTAGTATAGAGTTGGGAGGAGGCAATCAGCCCCAGCATTTT. This translates into CASSIELGGGNQPQHF.

CDR3 sequence reads: CASSYGQDQRPNTGELFF. The CDR3 nucleotides read TGTGCCAGCAGCTACGGGCAGGATCAACGTCCGAACACCGGGGAGCTGTTTTTT. This sequence joins TRBV11-2 and TRBJ2-2; the D is unclear. Germline V gene data show CDR1 as SGHAT and CDR2 as FQNNGV. This CDR3 region has 18 residues. V lost 4 bases and J lost 0, with 18 bases in between.

J is TRBJ1-2 and V is TRBV21-1. TRBV21-1 corresponds to a pseudogene. The CDR3 is 12 residues long. This chain's CDR3 is CASHRGSSGYTF. CDR3 coding DNA: TGTGCCAGTCACCGAGGATCCTCGGGCTACACCTTC.

The rearrangement links TRBV18 to TRBJ1-1; the match to TRBD1 covers 8 bases. The CDR3 spans 16 residues. V dropped 3 bases and J dropped 3; count of bases not matched to a gene: 9. Germline-derived CDR1 and CDR2 are KGHSH and LQKENI. The CDR3 spells CASSPSLDRVDTEAFF. CDR3 DNA sequence: TGTGCCAGCTCACCTTCACTGGACAGGGTTGACACTGAAGCTTTCTTT.

J is TRBJ2-1 and V is TRBV9; weak D call: TRBD2 (5 bases). V was clipped by 0 bases and J by 4 bases, with 11 bases between them. CDR1 and CDR2 from the germline V gene are SGDLS and YYNGEE. The CDR3 is 15 amino acids. CDR3 coding DNA: TGTGCCAGCAGCGTAGATTTGGGGAGATACAATGAGCAGTTCTTC. It encodes CASSVDLGRYNEQFF. The full variable domain, with the rest looked up from reference TRBV9 and TRBJ2-1, is DSGVTQTPKHLITATGQRVTLRCSPRSGDLSVYWYQQSLDQGLQFLIQYYNGEERAKGNILERFSAQQFPDLHSELNLSSLELGDSALYFCASSVDLGRYNEQFFGPGTRLTVL.

The chain links TRBV7-2 to TRBJ2-3; the match to TRBD1 covers 9 bases. The J segment lost 6 bases and the V segment lost 6 bases, leaving 10 bases of the junction unmatched. This CDR3 comprises 15 residues. Germline V gene data show CDR1 as SGHTA and CDR2 as FQGNSA. The CDR3: CASRQNRGRGDTQYF. DNA of the CDR3: TGTGCCAGCAGACAGAACAGGGGGCGTGGGGATACGCAGTATTTT.

J is TRBJ1-1 and V is TRBV28; D might be TRBD1 (5 bases). The CDR3 runs 13 residues. With 3 bases removed from V and 5 bases from J, the gap between germline ends came to 10 bases. Germline values: CDR1 MDHEN, CDR2 SYDVKM. The CDR3, as DNA: TGTGCCAGCAGTTTTTCAGGGAAAACTGAAGCTTTCTTT. As protein: CASSFSGKTEAFF.

There are a few counts of this clone. The CDR3 here is CASSPRSSYNSPLHF. The CDR3 region has the DNA TGTGCCAGCAGCCCCCGAAGCTCCTATAATTCACCCCTCCACTTT. The gene calls are TRBV7-2 and TRBJ1-6; D remains ambiguous. The CDR3 runs to 15 residues. Trimming took off 5 bases at V and 0 bases at J, with 8 bases between the two ends. Germline loops: CDR1 SGHTA, CDR2 FQGNSA.

This chain uses TRBV6-5 with TRBJ1-3; 7 bases are shared with TRBD1. The length of the CDR3 is 15 residues. Germline trimming cut 6 bases from V and 4 bases from J; bases unmatched to any gene: 9. Germline CDR1 MNHEY, CDR2 SVGAGI. CDR3 bases: TGTGCCAGCAGCCGAACAGGGGAGTCAGGAAACACCATATATTTT. It specifies CASSRTGESGNTIYF.

With respect to this clone: This sample includes further DNA sequences coding for the same CDR3. For the CDR3, the DNA is TGTGCCAGCTCACCAACCATGAACACTGAAGCTTTCTTT. It is translated as CASSPTMNTEAFF. The chain recombines TRBV18 with TRBJ1-1; D ambiguous. Trimming removed 2 bases from V and 0 bases from J, with 4 bases in between. This CDR3 comprises 13 residues. CDR1 is KGHSH and CDR2 is LQKENI in the germline V gene.

This clone was picked up a small number of times. The J gene is TRBJ1-6, the V gene TRBV3-1 (or the pseudogene TRBV3-2), with 9 bases aligning to TRBD1. The germline gives CDR1 LGHDT, CDR2 YNNKEL (reference sequence). Trimming cost V 6 bases and J 8 bases; bases outside gene matches: 5. This CDR3 contains 14 residues. CDR3 coding DNA: TGTGCCAGCAGACAGGGGGCGGTTGATTCACCCCTCCACTTT. This encodes CASRQGAVDSPLHF.

The chain is built from TRBV28 and TRBJ1-1; 8 bases line up with TRBD1. The J segment lost 0 bases and the V segment lost 4 bases, leaving 7 bases of the junction unmatched. CDR3 length equals 16 residues. Germline CDR1 and CDR2: MDHEN and SYDVKM. Written as DNA, the CDR3 is TGTGCCAGCAGTTCCTACCTGGACAGGGTGAACACTGAAGCTTTCTTT. Its protein product is CASSSYLDRVNTEAFF.

The chain carries TRBV7-8 and TRBJ2-7, with TRBD1 identical over 7 bases. V shed 5 bases, J shed 2 bases, and the junction held 15 bases outside the gene matches. Germline CDR1 reads SGHVS; CDR2 reads FQNEAQ. The CDR3 totals 17 residues. The CDR3 reads CASSPRTGSWLTYEQYF. CDR3 DNA sequence: TGTGCCAGCAGCCCGCGGACAGGCTCATGGCTGACCTACGAGCAGTACTTC.

V gene TRBV27 combines with J gene TRBJ2-3; 8 positions match TRBD2. Germline loops: CDR1 MNHEY, CDR2 SMNVEV (reference sequence). After removal of 3 bases from V and 10 bases from J, the junction contained 9 bases not matched to a gene. This CDR3 is built from 14 residues. CDR3 amino acids: CASSFSPSGGAQYF. The CDR3 coding sequence is TGTGCCAGCAGTTTCTCACCGAGCGGGGGAGCGCAGTATTTT.

The V and J genes are TRBV27 and TRBJ1-1, with D possibly being TRBD1 (5 bases). CDR1 MNHEY and CDR2 SMNVEV come from the germline V gene (reference sequence). V lost 4 bases to trimming and J lost 6 bases, with 15 bases between them. This CDR3 spans 14 amino acids. In nucleotides, the CDR3 is TGTGCCAGCAGTTGGGGACCGTTAGGCGCTGAAGCTTTCTTT. It codes for CASSWGPLGAEAFF.

V is TRBV3-1 (or the pseudogene TRBV3-2) and J is TRBJ1-4; 8 bases map to TRBD1. This CDR3 is 13 amino acids long. The germline gives CDR1 LGHDT, CDR2 YNNKEL (reference sequence). V dropped 10 bases and J dropped 5; count of bases not matched to a gene: 6. The CDR3: CATLGQENEKLFF. In nucleotides, the CDR3 is TGTGCCACTTTGGGACAGGAGAATGAAAAACTGTTTTTT.

The rearrangement joins TRBV18 to TRBJ1-4; 9 bases fit TRBD1. This CDR3 is 17 amino acids long. CDR1 is KGHSH and CDR2 is LQKENI in the germline V gene. V dropped 1 base and J dropped 5; count of bases not matched to a gene: 8. The CDR3 here is CASSPRTPGTGNEKLFF. In nucleotides, the CDR3 is TGTGCCAGCTCACCACGTACCCCCGGGACAGGGAATGAAAAACTGTTTTTT.

The chain uses TRBV19 and TRBJ1-1, with 7 positions matching TRBD1. V lost 7 bases, J lost 1 base, and 9 bases stayed unmatched. The CDR3 has 15 amino acids. The V gene's germline CDR1 is LNHDA and CDR2 SQIVND (reference sequence). CDR3 bases: TGTGCCAGTACCCAGGCCGGGACAGCGAACACTGAAGCTTTCTTT. This sequence encodes CASTQAGTANTEAFF.

V and J are TRBV28 and TRBJ1-1; D is unclear. This CDR3 region has 13 residues. The V end was cut by 0 bases, the J end by 0 bases, with 2 bases between. The germline gives CDR1 MDHEN, CDR2 SYDVKM. CDR3 sequence: CASSLWMNTEAFF. The CDR3 DNA reads TGTGCCAGCAGTTTATGGATGAACACTGAAGCTTTCTTT. Complete variable domain (other parts from reference TRBV28 and TRBJ1-1): DVKVTQSSRYLVKRTGEKVFLECVQDMDHENMFWYRQDPGLGLRLIYFSYDVKMKEKGDIPEGYSVSREKKERFSLILESASTNQTSMYLCASSLWMNTEAFFGQGTRLTVV.

The chain combines TRBV6-5 with TRBJ2-2, with D tentatively TRBD1 or TRBD2 (5 bases each). Deletions cut 0 bases from V and 6 bases from J, with 8 bases between. CDR3 length equals 14 residues. CDR1 MNHEY and CDR2 SVGAGI come from the germline V gene. This CDR3 reads CASSYSGRAGELFF. As DNA, the CDR3 is TGTGCCAGCAGTTACTCGGGGCGGGCCGGGGAGCTGTTTTTT.

The V gene is TRBV6-2 or TRBV6-3, the J gene TRBJ2-7, with D unclear. The CDR3 spans 13 residues. Trimming left V 5 bases short and J 1 base short, with 9 bases between. CDR1 MNHEY and CDR2 SVGEGT come from the germline V gene. DNA of the CDR3: TGTGCCAGCAGTACCTCAGATTCCTACGAGCAGTACTTC. Its protein product is CASSTSDSYEQYF.

This chain uses TRBV6-2 or TRBV6-3 with TRBJ1-2, with D possibly being TRBD1 (5 bases). The CDR3 runs 15 residues. The V end was cut by 2 bases, the J end by 4 bases, with 14 bases between. Per the germline V gene, CDR1 is MNHEY and CDR2 is SVGEGT. CDR3 residues: CASSYAPVTAYGYTF. Written as DNA, the CDR3 is TGTGCCAGCAGTTACGCTCCTGTGACAGCCTATGGCTACACCTTC.

This clone has a handful of counts. V is TRBV18 and J is TRBJ1-6; 9 nucleotides align to TRBD1. The junction had 9 bases not matched to a gene; V was cut back by 3 bases and J by 9 bases. Germline loops: CDR1 KGHSH, CDR2 LQKENI. This CDR3 contains 16 residues. The CDR3 protein is CASSPFRQGDVSPLHF. CDR3 DNA sequence: TGTGCCAGCTCACCTTTTCGACAGGGGGACGTTTCACCCCTCCACTTT.

The V and J genes are TRBV14 and TRBJ1-2, with D unresolved. The length of the CDR3 is 13 residues. CDR1 and CDR2 from the germline V gene are SGHDN and FVKESK. The V end lost 0 bases, the J end lost 4 bases, and 6 bases lay between the germline ends. The CDR3 DNA is TGTGCCAGCAGCCAAGATATCAGCTATGGCTACACCTTC. It yields the protein CASSQDISYGYTF.

The V and J genes are TRBV28 and TRBJ1-2; tentative D call: TRBD1 (6 bases). The CDR3 runs to 13 residues. CDR1 MDHEN and CDR2 SYDVKM come from the germline V gene. The V and J ends lost 3 bases and 2 bases respectively, with 7 bases between them. CDR3 in DNA: TGTGCCAGCAGTTTCGGACAGAACTATGGCTACACCTTC. Amino acids: CASSFGQNYGYTF.

V gene TRBV5-1 combines with J gene TRBJ1-1; unclear D gene. The CDR3 has 13 residues. Germline V gene lookup returns CDR1 SGHRS and CDR2 YFSETQ. V lost 3 bases and J 5 bases, leaving 11 bases between the germline ends. Written as DNA, the CDR3 is TGCGCCAGCAGCTCTACGACTTCAACTGAAGCTTTCTTT. It is translated as CASSSTTSTEAFF.